A selection of T cell receptor beta chains follows, all from one sample in a study of T cells after yellow fever vaccination. TCRdb reprocessed the 5' RACE reads with MiXCR, giving one entry per CDR3 protein. This sample has 510,000 or so distinct CDR3 sequences, with over 15% found just once. The specimen comprised PBMCs, sampled 15 days after the yellow fever booster vaccination. The receptor set was obtained from a young man who received the YFV17D yellow fever vaccine. Both conserved end residues are trimmed from each CDR3.

TRBV28,ASRTYVRGPTNEKLF
TRBV7-2,ASSLSIAYEQY
TRBV28,ASSYPGAEYEQF
TRBV15,ATSRTGVRTEAF
TRBV21-1,ASSKKASGREQY
TRBV20-1,SARDQTSGTTDTQY
TRBV7-8,ASTPRTSGLRAQY
TRBV7-2,ASIPAGRQETQY
TRBV20-1,SARDSHTQY
TRBV20-1,SFSAGSRNEQF